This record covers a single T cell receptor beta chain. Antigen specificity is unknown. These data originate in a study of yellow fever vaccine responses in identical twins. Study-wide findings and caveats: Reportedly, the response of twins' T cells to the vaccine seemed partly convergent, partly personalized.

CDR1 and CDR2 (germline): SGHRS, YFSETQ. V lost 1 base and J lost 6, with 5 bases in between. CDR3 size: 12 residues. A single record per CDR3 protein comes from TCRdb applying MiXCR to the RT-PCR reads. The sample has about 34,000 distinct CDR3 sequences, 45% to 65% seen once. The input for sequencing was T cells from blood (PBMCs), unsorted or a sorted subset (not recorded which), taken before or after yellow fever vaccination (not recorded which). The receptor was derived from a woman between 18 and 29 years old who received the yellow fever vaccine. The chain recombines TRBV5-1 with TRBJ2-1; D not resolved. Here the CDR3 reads CASSLTVNEQFF. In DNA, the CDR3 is TGCGCCAGCAGCTTGACCGTCAATGAGCAGTTCTTC. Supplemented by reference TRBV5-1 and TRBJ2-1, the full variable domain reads KAGVTQTPRYLIKTRGQQVTLSCSPISGHRSVSWYQQTPGQGLQFLFEYFSETQRNKGNFPGRFSGRQFSNSRSEMNVSTLELGDSALYLCASSLTVNEQFFGPGTRLTVL.